The 26 T cell receptor beta chains given below trace back to one sample, sequenced in a study of PD-1 blockade in classical Hodgkin lymphoma. The protocol was immunoSEQ multiplex PCR, while the TCRdb copy is restricted to in-frame clones and leaves out a portion. Of nearly 35,000 clones listed, about 89% are singletons. As for time point: newly diagnosed, previously untreated cHL patient sample. From thawed PBMCs, CD4+ T cells were purified using magnetic negative selection. Material for sequencing was CD4+ T cells from blood. Receptors were obtained from a human donor with classical Hodgkin lymphoma.

The gene calls are TRBV2 and TRBJ1-6; 10 bases are shared with TRBD1. Germline V CDR1 and CDR2: SNHLY, FYNNEI. The length of the CDR3 is 14 residues. V lost 6 bases and J lost 5; bases outside the gene matches: 1. CDR3 bases: TGTGCCAGCAGCGGACAGGGGGATAATTCACCCCTCCACTTT. Its protein is CASSGQGDNSPLHF. Based on the CDR3 plus reference TRBV2 and TRBJ1-6, the full variable domain is EPEVTQTPSHQVTQMGQEVILRCVPISNHLYFYWYRQILGQKVEFLVSFYNNEISEKSEIFDDQFSVERPDGSNFTLKIRSTKLEDSAMYFCASSGQGDNSPLHFGNGTRLTVT.

The gene calls are TRBV6-1 and TRBJ2-7, with a possible D match to TRBD2 (5 bases). The germline V and J ends were trimmed by 6 bases and 2 bases, with 14 bases remaining between them. Germline V gene data show CDR1 as MNHNS and CDR2 as SASEGT. The CDR3 has 14 residues. The CDR3 DNA sequence: TGTGCCAGCAGGCCAGGAGACTATCCCTACGAGCAGTACTTC. Translated, it gives CASRPGDYPYEQYF.

J is TRBJ2-5 and V is TRBV4-1; tentative D call: TRBD2 (6 bases). V was pared by 7 bases and J by 4 bases, with 19 bases between. Germline V gene data show CDR1 as MGHRA and CDR2 as YSYEKL. The CDR3 totals 15 residues. CDR3: CASTLELASRETQYF. The DNA of the CDR3 is TGCGCCAGCACTTTAGAGCTAGCGTCACGAGAGACCCAGTACTTC.

Note on this clone: The conserved closing phenylalanine or tryptophan is absent in this CDR3, likely reflecting a read error. V is TRBV7-9 and J is TRBJ1-2; 7 nucleotides agree with TRBD1. The CDR3 totals 10 residues. V shed 11 bases, J shed 5 bases, and the junction held 2 bases outside the gene matches. Germline CDR1 SEHNR, CDR2 FQNEAQ (reference sequence). CDR3 bases: TGTGCCGGGGGACAGTATGGCTACACCCTC. This gives the protein CAGGQYGYTL.

The chain recombines TRBV7-9 with TRBJ2-7; D possibly corresponds to TRBD2 (6 bases). V lost 7 bases, J lost 3 bases, and 16 bases lay in between. This CDR3 region has 14 residues. Germline CDR1 and CDR2: SEHNR and FQNEAQ (reference sequence). As DNA, the CDR3 is TGTGCCAGCACCCGGGCGGAGGGGATCTACGAGCAGTACTTC. Its translation is CASTRAEGIYEQYF.

This clone was seen just once. The rearrangement uses TRBV19 and TRBJ1-1; D is undetermined. There are 16 residues in the CDR3. V gave up 1 base and J gave up 1 base, with 13 bases separating them. Germline CDR1 reads LNHDA; CDR2 reads SQIVND (reference sequence). The DNA for the CDR3 is TGTGCCAGTAGTATAGGTGGAGGGAAGACGAACACTGAAGCTTTCTTT. Encoded protein: CASSIGGGKTNTEAFF.

V gene TRBV6-5 combines with J gene TRBJ1-3; D is unclear. Trimming took 6 bases from V and 0 from J, leaving 9 bases between them. Per the germline V gene, CDR1 is MNHEY and CDR2 is SVGAGI. The CDR3 has 14 amino acids. CDR3 DNA sequence: TGTGCCAGCAGACCAGCCTTCTCTGGAAACACCATATATTTT. Translation gives CASRPAFSGNTIYF.

This chain joins TRBV7-9 and TRBJ2-7; D is uncertain. The CDR3 length is 12 residues. Germline-derived CDR1 and CDR2 are SEHNR and FQNEAQ (reference sequence). Trimming removed 0 bases at V and 3 bases at J, with 3 bases between. CDR3 protein: CASSLARYEQYF. Written as DNA, the CDR3 is TGTGCCAGCAGCTTAGCTCGCTACGAGCAGTACTTC.

This clone came up a few times. V usage is TRBV27 and J usage is TRBJ1-1, with D unclear. Trimming removed 3 bases at V and 1 base at J, with 15 bases between. The CDR3 contains 16 residues. Germline V gene sequence: CDR1 MNHEY, CDR2 SMNVEV (reference sequence). CDR3 amino acids: CASSLWGGFKNTEAFF. The CDR3 region has the DNA TGTGCCAGCAGTTTGTGGGGTGGGTTCAAGAACACTGAAGCTTTCTTT.

This sequence joins TRBV11-2 and TRBJ2-3; D is unresolved. V lost 6 bases and J 7 bases, leaving 11 bases between the germline ends. The germline V gene encodes CDR1 SGHAT and CDR2 FQNNGV. The CDR3 is 12 residues long. The CDR3 DNA reads TGTGCCAGCAGGCTTACGTCAAATACGCAGTATTTT. This codes for CASRLTSNTQYF.

This clone was observed a single time. This chain links TRBV6-5 with TRBJ1-3, with 7 bases identical to TRBD1. The CDR3 is made up of 13 amino acids. Germline V CDR1 and CDR2: MNHEY, SVGAGI. The V and J ends lost 5 bases and 5 bases, in that order; junction bases with no gene match: 3. This chain's CDR3 is CASSQGVRNTIYF. The CDR3 DNA reads TGTGCCAGCAGTCAGGGGGTACGAAACACCATATATTTT.

The V call is TRBV7-9, the J call TRBJ2-3, with 8 bases fitting TRBD1. CDR1 is SEHNR, CDR2 FQNEAQ, per germline (reference sequence). With V trimmed by 4 bases and J by 4 bases, 4 bases remained unmatched. This CDR3 comprises 14 residues. The CDR3 sequence is CASSSTQGADTQYF. The CDR3, as DNA: TGTGCCAGCAGCTCAACACAGGGGGCAGATACGCAGTATTTT.

V gene TRBV9 combines with J gene TRBJ2-2, with a possible D match to TRBD2 (6 bases). The germline V gene encodes CDR1 SGDLS and CDR2 YYNGEE. V lost 0 bases to trimming and J lost 7 bases, with 13 bases between them. The CDR3 length is 15 residues. CDR3 sequence: CASSVGGLASGELFF. The CDR3 DNA sequence: TGTGCCAGCAGCGTAGGCGGGCTAGCGAGCGGGGAGCTGTTTTTT.

The chain couples TRBV7-9 to TRBJ2-1; TRBD2 aligns across 9 bases. After removal of 3 bases from V and 7 bases from J, the junction contained 7 bases not matched to a gene. There are 15 residues in the CDR3. Per germline, CDR1 SEHNR and CDR2 FQNEAQ (reference sequence). The CDR3 sequence is CASSLGGGAWNEQFF. For the CDR3, the DNA is TGTGCCAGCAGCTTGGGCGGGGGGGCCTGGAATGAGCAGTTCTTC.

V gene TRBV5-1 combines with J gene TRBJ2-2, with TRBD1 matching over 12 bases. Germline-derived CDR1 and CDR2 are SGHRS and YFSETQ. The CDR3 runs 14 residues. The V segment lost 4 bases and the J segment 7 bases; nucleotides outside the gene matches: 2. The CDR3 here is CASSGTGGSGELFF. As DNA, the CDR3 is TGCGCCAGCAGCGGGACAGGGGGCAGCGGGGAGCTGTTTTTT.

The chain links TRBV7-8 to TRBJ2-7, with TRBD1 identical over 8 bases. The germline V gene has CDR1 SGHVS and CDR2 FQNEAQ. There are 17 residues in the CDR3. With V trimmed by 1 base and J by 2 bases, 10 bases remained unmatched. The DNA for the CDR3 is TGTGCCAGCAGCTTAGTTCAGGGCAGGGGGCTACCCTACGAGCAGTACTTC. The encoded protein is CASSLVQGRGLPYEQYF.

The rearrangement links TRBV6-5 to TRBJ2-5; tentatively, D is TRBD1 or TRBD2 (5 bases each). CDR3 length: 14 amino acids. Trimming shortened V by 5 bases and J by 7 bases, and 17 bases separated the two germline ends. Germline V gene lookup returns CDR1 MNHEY and CDR2 SVGAGI. CDR3 amino acids: CASSGTRDGGTQYF. CDR3 coding DNA: TGTGCCAGCAGTGGCACTAGGGACGGCGGGACCCAGTACTTC.

The sample holds one count of this clone. V usage is TRBV7-2 and J usage is TRBJ1-1; D is perhaps TRBD1 (5 bases). Trimming removed 3 bases at V and 8 bases at J, with 19 bases between. CDR3 length equals 15 residues. The V gene's germline CDR1 is SGHTA and CDR2 FQGNSA. CDR3 DNA sequence: TGTGCCAGCAGCTTGAGGTCCGGGGGAGGGCTCGAAGCTTTCTTT. Protein: CASSLRSGGGLEAFF.

The chain has TRBV5-4 and TRBJ2-1; 9 bases fit TRBD1. This CDR3 region has 15 residues. Germline V gene data show CDR1 as SGHNT and CDR2 as YYREEE (reference sequence). V lost 4 bases to trimming and J lost 4 bases; unmatched junction nucleotides: 6. In DNA, the CDR3 is TGTGCCAGCAGCGGCCGGGACAGGGTATACAATGAGCAGTTCTTC. It yields the protein CASSGRDRVYNEQFF. Based on the CDR3 plus reference TRBV5-4 and TRBJ2-1, the full variable domain is ETGVTQSPTHLIKTRGQQVTLRCSSQSGHNTVSWYQQALGQGPQFIFQYYREEENGRGNFPPRFSGLQFPNYSSELNVNALELDDSALYLCASSGRDRVYNEQFFGPGTRLTVL.

V usage is TRBV10-3 and J usage is TRBJ1-1; D remains unclear. Germline CDR1 and CDR2: ENHRY and SYGVKD. V gave up 2 bases and J gave up 2 bases, with 12 bases separating them. The CDR3 is 15 residues long. The CDR3 region is CAISEVPQTNTEAFF. The CDR3, as DNA: TGTGCCATCAGTGAGGTCCCCCAGACCAACACTGAAGCTTTCTTT.

The chain employs TRBV10-3 and TRBJ1-2, with D unclear. V was trimmed by 0 bases and J by 2 bases, leaving 7 bases between them. The CDR3 is made up of 14 amino acids. From germline, CDR1 is ENHRY and CDR2 SYGVKD. DNA of the CDR3: TGTGCCATCAGTGAGTCACTCGACAACTATGGCTACACCTTC. Residues: CAISESLDNYGYTF.

The chain links TRBV10-3 to TRBJ2-7, with D possibly TRBD1 on 6 matching bases. CDR1 ENHRY and CDR2 SYGVKD come from the germline V gene. V lost 6 bases to trimming and J lost 0 bases, with 15 bases between them. The CDR3 sequence is 15 residues long. The CDR3 loop is CAISQRGTNSYEQYF. As DNA, the CDR3 is TGTGCCATCAGCCAGAGAGGGACAAACTCCTACGAGCAGTACTTC.

The rearrangement links TRBV28 to TRBJ1-3; 7 bases fit TRBD1. Germline V gives CDR1 MDHEN, CDR2 SYDVKM. This CDR3 comprises 15 residues. V was clipped by 6 bases and J by 1 base; unmatched bases: 6. The DNA of the CDR3 is TGTGCCAGCAGAAAACAGGGGATTTCTGGAAACACCATATATTTT. The encoded protein is CASRKQGISGNTIYF.

The chain combines TRBV6-1 with TRBJ2-3; the D gene could be TRBD1 or TRBD2 (6 bases each). This CDR3 has 15 residues. The V end lost 1 base, the J end lost 4 bases, and 12 bases lay between the germline ends. Germline values: CDR1 MNHNS, CDR2 SASEGT. CDR3 in DNA: TGTGCCAGCAGTGAAGGGGGGGCAGGGGCAGATACGCAGTATTTT. Protein sequence: CASSEGGAGADTQYF.

The V gene is TRBV12-5, the J gene TRBJ2-1; 15 bases line up with TRBD2. CDR1 LGHNT and CDR2 FRNRAP come from the germline V gene. CDR3 length equals 19 residues. The V gene end was trimmed by 3 bases and the J gene end by 2 bases; junction bases not matched to a gene: 8. The CDR3, as DNA: TGTGCTAGTGGTTTAGAAACGGGACTAGCGGGAGGCACCTACAATGAGCAGTTCTTC. This codes for CASGLETGLAGGTYNEQFF.

J is TRBJ1-5 and V is TRBV5-8; tentatively, D is TRBD1 (5 bases). CDR1 and CDR2 (germline): SGHTS, YDEGEE. There are 18 residues in the CDR3. Trimming shortened V by 1 base and J by 3 bases, and 20 bases separated the two germline ends. CDR3 protein: CASSLSVGAGRINQPQHF. DNA for the CDR3: TGTGCCAGCAGCTTGAGCGTCGGGGCGGGACGGATCAATCAGCCCCAGCATTTT. The variable domain in full, with the rest retrieved from reference TRBV5-8 and TRBJ1-5, is EAGVTQSPTHLIKTRGQQATLRCSPISGHTSVYWYQQALGLGLQFLLWYDEGEERNRGNFPPRFSGRQFPNYSSELNVNALELEDSALYLCASSLSVGAGRINQPQHFGDGTRLSIL.